These 15 T cell receptor beta chains share one sample of origin, sequenced in a study of T cells in Graves' hyperthyroidism and ophthalmopathy. Regions amplified from RNA transcripts were the TCR beta CDR3 regions. Using the HTBI primer set, a first-round RT-PCR was run on the TCR CDR3. TCRdb re-called the multiplex PCR reads through MiXCR, storing one row per CDR3 protein. The sample holds a few hundred thousand distinct CDR3 sequences; roughly 14% are singletons and the top ten take about a quarter. Sequenced input: blood. The receptors were sampled from a woman aged 18-29 years with Graves' hyperthyroidism that later progressed to Graves' ophthalmopathy.

This clonotype has ten or more counts. The chain couples TRBV7-2 to TRBJ1-5; no firm D call. The CDR3 has 15 amino acids. CDR1 is SGHTA and CDR2 is FQGNSA in the germline V gene. V lost 4 bases to trimming and J lost 3 bases, with 13 bases between them. The CDR3 sequence is CASSSAPGDNQPQHF. DNA for the CDR3: TGTGCCAGCAGCTCGGCCCCAGGAGACAATCAGCCCCAGCATTTT.

A few counts support this clonotype. V and J are TRBV27 and TRBJ1-1; D is possibly TRBD1 (5 bases). This CDR3 is built from 11 residues. The germline V and J ends were trimmed by 6 bases and 5 bases, with 7 bases remaining between them. Germline V CDR1 and CDR2: MNHEY, SMNVEV (reference sequence). CDR3 bases: TGTGCCAGCAGATCAGGGACTGAAGCTTTCTTT. It translates to CASRSGTEAFF.

This clonotype was seen at least ten times. The chain couples TRBV12-3 or TRBV12-4 to TRBJ2-3; no firm D call. The length of the CDR3 is 16 residues. The V end lost 5 bases, the J end lost 0 bases, and 15 bases lay between the germline ends. CDR3 DNA sequence: TGTGCCAGCAGTGGGGAACATTTAAAGAGCACAGATACGCAGTATTTT. This codes for CASSGEHLKSTDTQYF.

This clonotype was counted many times. The gene calls are TRBV5-5 and TRBJ2-3; 8 bases agree with TRBD1. The J segment lost 2 bases and the V segment lost 2 bases, leaving 4 bases of the junction unmatched. The germline V gene has CDR1 SGHKS and CDR2 YYEKEE (reference sequence). This CDR3 spans 15 amino acids. This CDR3 reads CASSFRDRTTDTQYF. The CDR3 region has the DNA TGTGCCAGCAGCTTTCGGGACAGGACCACAGATACGCAGTATTTT.

Many counts were recorded for this clonotype. In DNA form, the CDR3 reads TGTGCCACCCAAGTCCTTAGACAGAACCAAGAGACCCAGTACTTC. Residues: CATQVLRQNQETQYF. This chain connects TRBV2 to TRBJ2-5; TRBD1 might be the D (5 bases). The CDR3 runs to 15 residues. Germline CDR1 and CDR2: SNHLY and FYNNEI. The V and J ends lost 10 bases and 0 bases respectively, with 18 bases between them.

V is TRBV3-1 and J is TRBJ1-6; D gene unclear. CDR1 is LGHDT, CDR2 YNNKEL, per germline (reference sequence). The CDR3 is 15 residues long. V dropped 1 base and J dropped 7 bases, with 11 bases sitting between them. This CDR3 reads CASSQVSDLNSPLHF. The CDR3 nucleotides read TGTGCCAGCAGCCAAGTCTCTGACCTAAATTCACCCCTCCACTTT.

The V and J genes are TRBV5-1 and TRBJ2-2; D might be TRBD1 (5 bases). V lost 6 bases, J lost 0 bases, and 18 bases lay in between. The V gene's germline CDR1 is SGHRS and CDR2 YFSETQ. The CDR3 consists of 17 residues. CDR3 nucleotide sequence: TGCGCCAGCACCCGGAACTCGGACACATCGAACACCGGGGAGCTGTTTTTT. As protein: CASTRNSDTSNTGELFF. Full variable domain (rest looked up from reference TRBV5-1 and TRBJ2-2): KAGVTQTPRYLIKTRGQQVTLSCSPISGHRSVSWYQQTPGQGLQFLFEYFSETQRNKGNFPGRFSGRQFSNSRSEMNVSTLELGDSALYLCASTRNSDTSNTGELFFGEGSRLTVL.

This clonotype was counted only a few times. The genes are TRBV3-1 and TRBJ2-5; 9 bases are a match to TRBD2. CDR1 and CDR2 (germline): LGHDT, YNNKEL (reference sequence). CDR3 length: 16 amino acids. The V segment lost 1 base and the J segment 5 bases; nucleotides outside the gene matches: 8. The CDR3 here is CASSQGPGLAGETQYF. DNA of the CDR3: TGTGCCAGCAGCCAAGGCCCGGGACTAGCTGGTGAGACCCAGTACTTC.

This chain joins TRBV29-1 and TRBJ2-1, with D perhaps assigned TRBD1 or TRBD2 (5 bases each). V was cut by 3 bases and J by 10 bases, with 13 bases left in between. The CDR3 runs to 12 residues. CDR1 and CDR2 from the germline V gene are SQVTM and ANQGSEA. In DNA, the CDR3 is TGCAGCGTTGAGGGTTTGGGGGTAGAGCAGTTCTTC. Translated, it gives CSVEGLGVEQFF.

This clonotype was detected ten times or more. The rearrangement joins TRBV10-3 to TRBJ2-7; D is possibly TRBD1 (5 bases). V was shortened by 2 bases and J by 0 bases, with 14 bases between the two germline ends. The CDR3 has 16 residues. CDR1 ENHRY and CDR2 SYGVKD come from the germline V gene. The CDR3 here is CAISEPRRQGSYEQYF. Here the CDR3 DNA reads TGTGCCATCAGTGAGCCGCGGCGGCAGGGCTCCTACGAGCAGTACTTC.

The chain joins TRBV6-5 to TRBJ2-7, with D maybe TRBD2 (5 bases). The V gene's germline CDR1 is MNHEY and CDR2 SVGAGI. The CDR3 covers 16 residues. V was clipped by 1 base and J by 2 bases, with 15 bases between them. CDR3: CASSYLTPSEAYEQYF. For the CDR3, the DNA is TGTGCCAGCAGTTACTTGACTCCCTCGGAGGCCTACGAGCAGTACTTC.

This clonotype was detected many times. The V call is TRBV12-3 or TRBV12-4, the J call TRBJ1-2, with D maybe TRBD1 (5 bases). This CDR3 has 13 amino acids. V gave up 3 bases and J gave up 4 bases, with 9 bases separating them. The CDR3 region has the DNA TGTGCCAGCAGTTTCGGGACTCTCTATGGCTACACCTTC. It translates to CASSFGTLYGYTF.

This clonotype was counted at least ten times. The chain couples TRBV7-2 to TRBJ2-1; D might be TRBD2 (6 bases). The V gene's germline CDR1 is SGHTA and CDR2 FQGNSA. The V gene lost 6 bases and the J gene lost 7 bases, with 10 bases spanning the gap. The CDR3 is 12 amino acids. CDR3 nucleotide sequence: TGTGCCAGCAGTCCCGGACTAAATGAGCAGTTCTTC. This sequence encodes CASSPGLNEQFF.

This clonotype occurred many times. The chain employs TRBV11-3 and TRBJ2-1, with 8 bases aligning to TRBD2. Germline V gene sequence: CDR1 SGHNT, CDR2 YENEEA. J was trimmed by 2 bases and V by 8 bases; bases with no gene match: 11. The CDR3 loop spans 16 amino acids. The CDR3 is CASAVAGFGPYNEQFF. In DNA, the CDR3 is TGTGCCAGCGCGGTAGCGGGGTTCGGTCCCTACAATGAGCAGTTCTTC.

This clonotype was counted ten times or more. The chain recombines TRBV5-1 with TRBJ2-7; either TRBD1 or TRBD2 may fit D (5 bases each). The V end lost 3 bases, the J end lost 5 bases, and 15 bases lay between the germline ends. The CDR3 spans 14 residues. Per germline, CDR1 SGHRS and CDR2 YFSETQ. In nucleotides, the CDR3 is TGCGCCAGCAGCTACGGGGCCCCAGAGGACGAGCAGTACTTC. Its protein product is CASSYGAPEDEQYF. Full variable domain (remainder filled in from reference TRBV5-1 and TRBJ2-7): KAGVTQTPRYLIKTRGQQVTLSCSPISGHRSVSWYQQTPGQGLQFLFEYFSETQRNKGNFPGRFSGRQFSNSRSEMNVSTLELGDSALYLCASSYGAPEDEQYFGPGTRLTVT.